The 27 T cell receptor beta chains listed next were all sequenced from one sample in a study of beta chain features in type 1 diabetes. General study points: Type 1 diabetes patients had moderately but significantly shorter TCRB CDR3s in all four CD4+ subsets.

Their recognized antigens are unknown. Expressed TCRB transcripts were sequenced because the isolated RNA had all been reverse transcribed beforehand. Here immunoSEQ multiplex PCR was the method, and the copy in TCRdb shows in-frame clones only, minus some. The table has some 250,000 clones, about 15% seen once; the top ten hold approximately 0.021%. What was sequenced was naive CD4+ T cells from blood. These receptors all come from a man aged 25-45 years with type 1 diabetes.

This clone was seen more than once but under ten times. The chain uses TRBV14 and TRBJ1-1, with a weak D call TRBD1 (6 bases). Germline-derived CDR1 and CDR2 are SGHDN and FVKESK. Trimming took off 0 bases at V and 3 bases at J, with 14 bases between the two ends. The length of the CDR3 is 16 residues. CDR3 bases: TGTGCCAGCAGCCAAGATTCGGGACAAGTCCACACTGAAGCTTTCTTT. Encoded protein: CASSQDSGQVHTEAFF.

In this sample, this clone turned up a few times. For the CDR3, the DNA is TGTGCCAGCAGTCCCGGGACTAGCGGTTACAATGAGCAGTTCTTC. As protein: CASSPGTSGYNEQFF. The V gene is TRBV6-5, the J gene TRBJ2-1; 11 bases fit TRBD2. V shed 5 bases, J shed 4 bases, and the junction held 4 bases outside the gene matches. Germline values: CDR1 MNHEY, CDR2 SVGAGI. There are 15 residues in the CDR3.

This clone was observed a handful of times. This chain connects TRBV2 to TRBJ2-1; TRBD1 might be the D (5 bases). CDR1 is SNHLY and CDR2 is FYNNEI in the germline V gene. CDR3 size: 10 residues. With 8 bases removed from V and 12 bases from J, the gap between germline ends came to 11 bases. CDR3 residues: CASAGYGQFF. The CDR3 DNA sequence: TGTGCCAGCGCAGGGTATGGGCAGTTCTTC.

This clone has just a few counts. J is TRBJ2-7 and V is TRBV29-1; perhaps TRBD2 as D (5 bases). Trimming pared 3 bases from V and 7 bases from J, leaving 16 bases between. CDR3 length equals 13 residues. Germline V lookup: CDR1 SQVTM, CDR2 ANQGSEA. The CDR3 is CSVDRTDLKEQYF. In DNA, the CDR3 is TGCAGCGTTGATAGGACGGACTTGAAGGAGCAGTACTTC.

This chain uses TRBV19 with TRBJ1-2, with 8 bases aligning to TRBD1. Germline loops: CDR1 LNHDA, CDR2 SQIVND (reference sequence). V shed 7 bases and J 6 bases; nucleotides not matched to a gene: 10. This CDR3 has 14 amino acids. In nucleotides, the CDR3 is TGTGCCAGTATCAGACGACAGGGGTCGGATGGCTACACCTTC. Translation gives CASIRRQGSDGYTF.

The chain combines TRBV5-1 with TRBJ2-5; D possibly corresponds to TRBD2 (5 bases). Between the trimmed V and J ends, which lost 0 bases and 3 bases, there was a span of 9 bases. Germline V CDR1 and CDR2: SGHRS, YFSETQ. The CDR3 consists of 14 residues. The CDR3 DNA sequence: TGCGCCAGCAGCTTGGTAGGAGGAGAAGAGACCCAGTACTTC. This gives the protein CASSLVGGEETQYF. Supplemented by reference TRBV5-1 and TRBJ2-5, the full variable domain reads KAGVTQTPRYLIKTRGQQVTLSCSPISGHRSVSWYQQTPGQGLQFLFEYFSETQRNKGNFPGRFSGRQFSNSRSEMNVSTLELGDSALYLCASSLVGGEETQYFGPGTRLLVL.

The chain's CDR3 is CASSLTGRYTDTQYF. Here the CDR3 DNA reads TGTGCCAGCAGCTTGACAGGACGATACACAGATACGCAGTATTTT. The chain has TRBV5-6 and TRBJ2-3; tentatively, D is TRBD1 (5 bases). The V end was cut by 1 base, the J end by 2 bases, with 11 bases between. Germline V gene sequence: CDR1 SGHDT, CDR2 YYEEEE. The CDR3 is made up of 15 amino acids.

This chain links TRBV30 with TRBJ1-1, with D possibly being TRBD1 (5 bases). Trimming removed 5 bases at V and 7 bases at J, with 14 bases between. Germline lookup yields CDR1 GTSNPN and CDR2 SVGIG (reference sequence). The CDR3 runs 12 residues. Here the CDR3 reads CAWRQSLGEAFF. In nucleotides, the CDR3 is TGTGCCTGGCGACAGAGCCTAGGTGAAGCTTTCTTT.

The V gene is TRBV6-5, the J gene TRBJ2-5; maybe TRBD1 (6 bases). Germline CDR1 reads MNHEY; CDR2 reads SVGAGI. The CDR3 spans 14 residues. Trimming pared 6 bases from V and 5 bases from J, leaving 16 bases between. In nucleotides, the CDR3 is TGTGCCAGCAGCCCCGGGATTCAGGGGGAGACCCAGTACTTC. Translating it yields CASSPGIQGETQYF.

This clone was counted a few times. The chain has TRBV5-4 and TRBJ1-2; D call uncertain. The CDR3 spans 13 residues. CDR1 and CDR2 (germline): SGHNT, YYREEE (reference sequence). Trimming took 0 bases from V and 3 from J, leaving 6 bases between them. CDR3 sequence reads: CASSLDSDYGYTF. CDR3 coding DNA: TGTGCCAGCAGCTTGGATTCTGACTATGGCTACACCTTC.

V is TRBV28 and J is TRBJ2-7; 8 bases fit TRBD1. Germline V lookup: CDR1 MDHEN, CDR2 SYDVKM. Trimming cost V 1 base and J 2 bases; bases outside gene matches: 4. The CDR3 is 15 amino acids. CDR3: CASSLFRDRPYEQYF. The CDR3 nucleotides read TGTGCCAGCAGTTTATTCCGGGACAGGCCCTACGAGCAGTACTTC. Complete variable domain (other parts from reference TRBV28 and TRBJ2-7): DVKVTQSSRYLVKRTGEKVFLECVQDMDHENMFWYRQDPGLGLRLIYFSYDVKMKEKGDIPEGYSVSREKKERFSLILESASTNQTSMYLCASSLFRDRPYEQYFGPGTRLTVT.

This clone showed up just a few times. The chain joins TRBV30 to TRBJ1-4, with 11 positions matching TRBD1. Germline V gene lookup returns CDR1 GTSNPN and CDR2 SVGIG (reference sequence). The V gene end was trimmed by 4 bases and the J gene end by 10 bases; junction bases not matched to a gene: 5. The length of the CDR3 is 13 residues. CDR3 sequence: CAWTGQGVGKLFF. The DNA of the CDR3 is TGTGCCTGGACGGGACAGGGGGTTGGAAAACTGTTTTTT.

This clone was counted a few times. V and J are TRBV7-8 and TRBJ1-5; D is uncertain. The CDR3 is 16 residues long. The germline V and J ends were trimmed by 5 bases and 1 base, with 15 bases remaining between them. Germline-derived CDR1 and CDR2 are SGHVS and FQNEAQ. The CDR3 sequence: CASSHGGRGSNQPQHF. In nucleotides, the CDR3 is TGTGCCAGCAGCCACGGCGGTCGTGGGAGCAATCAGCCCCAGCATTTT.

This clone has more than one count but fewer than ten. The chain combines TRBV4-1 with TRBJ2-1; 13 bases match TRBD2. The J segment lost 1 base and the V segment lost 0 bases, leaving 9 bases of the junction unmatched. The CDR3 is 20 residues long. In germline, CDR1 is MGHRA, CDR2 YSYEKL. The CDR3 DNA is TGCGCCAGCAGCCAAGAATTTGGGACTAGCGGGATCAGGTCCTACAATGAGCAGTTCTTC. Translation gives CASSQEFGTSGIRSYNEQFF.

Regarding this clone: Other nucleotide sequences from this sample produce the same CDR3. J is TRBJ1-2 and V is TRBV18; D is ambiguous. Deletions cut 1 base from V and 7 bases from J, with 7 bases between. Germline V gene lookup returns CDR1 KGHSH and CDR2 LQKENI. CDR3 length equals 12 residues. As DNA, the CDR3 is TGTGCCAGCTCACCACGCGGGCTTGGCTACACCTTC. Translation gives CASSPRGLGYTF.

This sequence joins TRBV11-2 and TRBJ2-1, with TRBD2 matching 10 bases. The CDR3 covers 16 residues. The V gene end was trimmed by 1 base and the J gene end by 2 bases; junction bases not matched to a gene: 2. Germline V gene lookup returns CDR1 SGHAT and CDR2 FQNNGV. This CDR3 is CASSLGTSGAYNEQFF. CDR3 DNA sequence: TGTGCCAGCAGCTTAGGGACTAGCGGAGCCTACAATGAGCAGTTCTTC.

The J gene is TRBJ2-7, the V gene TRBV6-5; 9 nucleotides agree with TRBD1. CDR1 is MNHEY, CDR2 SVGAGI, per germline. This CDR3 comprises 16 residues. The V segment lost 0 bases and the J segment 5 bases; nucleotides outside the gene matches: 8. The CDR3 DNA reads TGTGCCAGCAGTTACTCCTCCGGGACAGGGCCCCACGAGCAGTACTTC. It encodes CASSYSSGTGPHEQYF.

This clone was detected a few times. This chain links TRBV4-1 with TRBJ2-1; 13 positions match TRBD2. Looked up from germline, CDR1 is MGHRA and CDR2 is YSYEKL. The CDR3 runs to 18 residues. With V trimmed by 0 bases and J by 7 bases, 9 bases remained unmatched. CDR3 loop: CASSQEATSGRLGNEQFF. The CDR3 DNA sequence: TGCGCCAGCAGCCAAGAAGCGACTAGCGGGAGGTTGGGGAATGAGCAGTTCTTC.

This clone was found a few times. V is TRBV2 and J is TRBJ2-6; no reliable D call. This CDR3 has 16 residues. Trimming shortened V by 1 base and J by 1 base, and 8 bases separated the two germline ends. The V gene's germline CDR1 is SNHLY and CDR2 FYNNEI. CDR3 in DNA: TGTGCCAGCAGTGAAGTCGGTCGGTCTGGGGCCAACGTCCTGACTTTC. Protein: CASSEVGRSGANVLTF.

V and J are TRBV7-2 and TRBJ2-7, with 9 positions matching TRBD2. Germline values: CDR1 SGHTA, CDR2 FQGNSA. V lost 2 bases, J lost 2 bases, and 4 bases stayed unmatched. The CDR3 is 15 residues long. The chain's CDR3 is CASSLSAGGTYEQYF. CDR3 in DNA: TGTGCCAGCAGCTTATCTGCGGGAGGGACCTACGAGCAGTACTTC. Complete variable domain (other parts from reference TRBV7-2 and TRBJ2-7): GAGVSQSPSNKVTEKGKDVELRCDPISGHTALYWYRQSLGQGLEFLIYFQGNSAPDKSGLPSDRFSAERTGGSVSTLTIQRTQQEDSAVYLCASSLSAGGTYEQYFGPGTRLTVT.

This clone was picked up a small number of times. The V and J genes are TRBV18 and TRBJ2-1; 8 bases are a match to TRBD2. The CDR3 runs 16 residues. V trimming: 3 bases; J trimming: 0 bases; junction bases outside the gene matches: 4. In germline, CDR1 is KGHSH, CDR2 LQKENI. This chain's CDR3 is CASSPQRELSYNEQFF. CDR3 in DNA: TGTGCCAGCTCACCCCAGCGGGAGCTCTCCTACAATGAGCAGTTCTTC. Using reference TRBV18 and TRBJ2-1 for the parts outside the CDR3, the full variable domain is NAGVMQNPRHLVRRRGQEARLRCSPMKGHSHVYWYRQLPEEGLKFMVYLQKENIIDESGMPKERFSAEFPKEGPSILRIQQVVRGDSAAYFCASSPQRELSYNEQFFGPGTRLTVL.

The rearrangement joins TRBV7-2 to TRBJ1-5; D remains unclear. This CDR3 comprises 14 residues. Trimming removed 0 bases from V and 5 bases from J, with 8 bases in between. CDR1 and CDR2 (germline): SGHTA, FQGNSA. This chain's CDR3 is CASSLASGYQPQHF. Written as DNA, the CDR3 is TGTGCCAGCAGCTTAGCGTCGGGGTATCAGCCCCAGCATTTT.

The V and J genes are TRBV9 and TRBJ2-1, with 12 bases matching TRBD1. V dropped 0 bases and J dropped 2; count of bases not matched to a gene: 3. The V gene's germline CDR1 is SGDLS and CDR2 YYNGEE. CDR3 length: 17 residues. The CDR3 bases are TGTGCCAGCAGCGTAGTGGGACAGGGGGCTGCCTACAATGAGCAGTTCTTC. It yields the protein CASSVVGQGAAYNEQFF.

This clone occurred a few times. The chain has TRBV30 and TRBJ2-7; TRBD1 matches 7 bases. Germline V gene data show CDR1 as GTSNPN and CDR2 as SVGIG (reference sequence). The CDR3 length is 12 residues. J was trimmed by 3 bases and V by 7 bases; bases with no gene match: 6. The CDR3 sequence is CASSRTGYEQYF. The CDR3 DNA is TGTGCCTCCTCTCGGACAGGCTACGAGCAGTACTTC. Full variable domain (remainder filled in from reference TRBV30 and TRBJ2-7): SQTIHQWPATLVQPVGSPLSLECTVEGTSNPNLYWYRQAAGRGLQLLFYSVGIGQISSEVPQNLSASRPQDRQFILSSKKLLLSDSGFYLCASSRTGYEQYFGPGTRLTVT.

This chain joins TRBV27 and TRBJ2-7; TRBD1 matches 7 bases. CDR1 MNHEY and CDR2 SMNVEV come from the germline V gene (reference sequence). V shed 2 bases and J 2 bases; nucleotides not matched to a gene: 0. CDR3 length: 13 residues. DNA for the CDR3: TGTGCCAGCAGTTTAACAGGGGCCTACGAGCAGTACTTC. Encoded protein: CASSLTGAYEQYF.

In its sample, this clone was seen a few times. The chain recombines TRBV30 with TRBJ2-7, with 7 nucleotides matching TRBD2. Germline V gene data show CDR1 as GTSNPN and CDR2 as SVGIG (reference sequence). Losses at the gene ends were 8 bases for V and 8 bases for J; bases not matched to a gene: 9. The CDR3 loop spans 11 amino acids. CDR3 amino acids: CAGGERGQQYF. In DNA form, the CDR3 reads TGTGCCGGGGGGGAGCGAGGCCAGCAGTACTTC.

This chain connects TRBV6-1 to TRBJ2-4; 7 nucleotides line up with TRBD2. In germline, CDR1 is MNHNS, CDR2 SASEGT. There are 15 residues in the CDR3. V dropped 5 bases and J dropped 0; count of bases not matched to a gene: 4. Here the CDR3 DNA reads TGTGCCAGCAGTCGGGGGGAACTAGCCAAAAACATTCAGTACTTC. Translated: CASSRGELAKNIQYF.